A single sample gave rise to the 12 T cell receptor beta chains below, sequenced in a study of blood T cell repertoires in COVID-19 (TCRdb year 2020). The method was the immunoSEQ multiplex PCR assay. As stored in TCRdb, this immuneACCESS dataset retains in-frame rearrangements with V and J assigned. A fraction of the clones does not appear; measured against another copy, unresolved V genes explain less than half of the discrepancy, and the remainder lacks a known reason. The sample records tens of thousands of clones, 85% to 90% of which are singletons. In total, the top ten clones hold roughly 10% of the sample. Sequencing was done on a sample of peripheral blood. Receptors were obtained from a man between 65 and 85 years old with active or convalescent COVID-19.

The chain joins TRBV30 to TRBJ1-1, with unresolved D. CDR3 length: 13 amino acids. V lost 1 base and J 3 bases, leaving 9 bases between the germline ends. CDR1 is GTSNPN and CDR2 is SVGIG in the germline V gene (reference sequence). As DNA, the CDR3 is TGTGCCTGGAGTGCCCAGAAATACACTGAAGCTTTCTTT. Its protein is CAWSAQKYTEAFF. Complete variable domain (other parts from reference TRBV30 and TRBJ1-1): SQTIHQWPATLVQPVGSPLSLECTVEGTSNPNLYWYRQAAGRGLQLLFYSVGIGQISSEVPQNLSASRPQDRQFILSSKKLLLSDSGFYLCAWSAQKYTEAFFGQGTRLTVV.

V is TRBV11-2 and J is TRBJ1-4; D unresolved. Trimming cost V 2 bases and J 0 bases, with 7 bases left between them. The CDR3 is made up of 15 amino acids. The germline V gene has CDR1 SGHAT and CDR2 FQNNGV. CDR3 sequence (DNA): TGTGCCAGCAGCTTAAGCACAGCAACTAATGAAAAACTGTTTTTT. This translates into CASSLSTATNEKLFF.

A few counts support this clone. Here the CDR3 reads CASSSPGGGGGYTF. The DNA for the CDR3 is TGTGCCAGCAGCTCGCCCGGGGGGGGCGGTGGCTACACCTTC. V gene TRBV6-6 combines with J gene TRBJ1-2, with D perhaps matching TRBD1 (6 bases). Germline V gives CDR1 MNHNY, CDR2 SVGAGI (reference sequence). The CDR3 loop spans 14 amino acids. The ends were cut back, 6 bases at V and 7 bases at J, with 18 bases in the middle.

This clone showed up just a few times. The chain is built from TRBV29-1 and TRBJ1-1; possible D gene TRBD1, 6 bases. The V gene lost 6 bases and the J gene lost 7 bases, with 12 bases spanning the gap. This CDR3 contains 11 residues. The germline V gene has CDR1 SQVTM and CDR2 ANQGSEA. Written as DNA, the CDR3 is TGCAGCGTCAAACGGACAGATGAAGCTTTCTTT. This gives the protein CSVKRTDEAFF.

This rearrangement joins TRBV30 to TRBJ2-7; possible D gene TRBD1, 5 bases. The V end was cut by 0 bases, the J end by 4 bases, with 10 bases between. This CDR3 has 13 amino acids. The germline V gene encodes CDR1 GTSNPN and CDR2 SVGIG (reference sequence). In DNA, the CDR3 is TGTGCCTGGAGTGTAGACAGTGGGTACGAGCAGTACTTC. Translating gives CAWSVDSGYEQYF.

In its sample, this clone was seen once. The V call is TRBV28, the J call TRBJ2-2, with D possibly being TRBD2 (7 bases). Germline CDR1 is MDHEN and CDR2 is SYDVKM. The CDR3 has 15 residues. The ends were cut back, 7 bases at V and 4 bases at J, with 16 bases in the middle. Here the CDR3 DNA reads TGTGCCAGCACCTGGGGGGGGCTCGGCACCGGGGAGCTGTTTTTT. Translated, it gives CASTWGGLGTGELFF.

The chain carries TRBV11-2 and TRBJ1-4; 8 bases align to TRBD1. Germline lookup yields CDR1 SGHAT and CDR2 FQNNGV. CDR3 length: 14 residues. J was trimmed by 8 bases and V by 4 bases; bases with no gene match: 6. CDR3 residues: CASSSDRGGEKLFF. The CDR3 DNA reads TGTGCCAGCAGCTCCGACAGGGGTGGCGAAAAACTGTTTTTT.

The chain is built from TRBV5-1 and TRBJ2-5, with D unclear. Germline loops: CDR1 SGHRS, CDR2 YFSETQ. V shed 4 bases and J shed 1 base, with 8 bases lying between them. The CDR3 runs to 13 residues. CDR3 in DNA: TGCGCCAGCAGCCGCGGCGGCCAAGAGACCCAGTACTTC. Its protein product is CASSRGGQETQYF.

The chain has TRBV27 and TRBJ2-7; 8 nucleotides align to TRBD1. This CDR3 contains 14 residues. Germline V gene lookup returns CDR1 MNHEY and CDR2 SMNVEV (reference sequence). Trimming cost V 5 bases and J 4 bases; bases outside gene matches: 7. CDR3 in amino acids: CASSPRTGLYEQYF. The CDR3 bases are TGTGCCAGCAGTCCAAGGACAGGGCTATACGAGCAGTACTTC.

This clone was detected only a few times. The genes are TRBV27 and TRBJ2-6, with D possibly being TRBD1 (6 bases). This CDR3 spans 17 amino acids. CDR1 is MNHEY and CDR2 is SMNVEV in the germline V gene (reference sequence). The V end lost 5 bases, the J end lost 0 bases, and 14 bases lay between the germline ends. CDR3 region: CASSPTPTGSGANVLTF. As DNA, the CDR3 is TGTGCCAGCAGTCCGACCCCGACAGGCTCTGGGGCCAACGTCCTGACTTTC.

The chain is built from TRBV6-5 and TRBJ2-3, with 7 bases matching TRBD1. Germline CDR1 is MNHEY and CDR2 is SVGAGI. V was clipped by 10 bases and J by 0 bases; unmatched bases: 10. The CDR3 runs 15 residues. The CDR3 is CATRTSRGSTDTQYF. Written as DNA, the CDR3 is TGTGCCACCCGCACCTCCAGGGGGAGCACAGATACGCAGTATTTT.

The CDR3 region has the DNA TGTGCCAGCTCACCCGGGACAGTTAATGAAAAACTGTTTTTT. It yields the protein CASSPGTVNEKLFF. V usage is TRBV18 and J usage is TRBJ1-4; 7 bases match TRBD1. Germline V lookup: CDR1 KGHSH, CDR2 LQKENI. The CDR3 contains 14 residues. J gave up 4 bases and V 3 bases, and 2 bases lay outside the gene matches.